A selection of T cell receptor beta chains follows, all from one sample in a study of blood T cell repertoires in COVID-19. TCRdb's copy holds only in-frame clones and misses some; the assay was immunoSEQ multiplex PCR. The sample yields hundreds of thousands of clones, around nine tenths seen once. Sequencing was performed on PBMCs or T cells enriched from blood (not recorded which). The receptors originated from a woman in her sixties in a cohort exposed to, infected with or recovered from COVID-19 (not recorded which). The conserved cysteine and the conserved F or W are not part of the CDR3 here.

>TRBV6-6|TRBJ1-4
ASSNGQGTNEKLF
>TRBV30|TRBJ1-5
AWSPTDRKNQPQH
>TRBV7-7|TRBJ2-1
ASSLSHSRTYNEQF
>TRBV4-2|TRBJ2-7
ASSQDTGTKGAEQY
>TRBV7-2|TRBJ2-6
ASSLTSGRASGANVLT
>TRBV15|TRBJ1-2
ATSRERGGDYGYT
>TRBV7-9|TRBJ2-1
ASSLSVAGEGGNEQF
>TRBV11-2|TRBJ1-3
ASSLYRVRNSGNTIY
>TRBV11-2|TRBJ2-5
ASSPGLEETQY
>TRBV28|TRBJ1-1
ASGGLGNTEAF
>TRBV5-1|TRBJ2-7
ASSLRTGGPYEQY
>TRBV18|TRBJ1-4
ASSPQSANEKLF
>TRBV24-1|TRBJ2-1
ATSDTGRALARNEQF
>TRBV7-6|TRBJ1-5
ASSSGGADQPQH
>TRBV29-1|TRBJ1-1
SVWDRARAF
>TRBV6-5|TRBJ2-6
TSRASSGANVLT
>TRBV24-1|TRBJ2-7
ATSDPPGGGDEQY
>TRBV7-2|TRBJ2-6
ASSLEGPVSGANVLT
>TRBV30|TRBJ1-1
AWRTGTVNTEAF
>TRBV15|TRBJ2-3
ATSKRDRTDTQY
>TRBV7-6|TRBJ2-7
ASSKAGDTYEQY
>TRBV5-8|TRBJ1-2
ASSWTAGLGYT
>TRBV5-1|TRBJ2-2
ASSSIILTGEAGELF
>TRBV7-9|TRBJ2-7
ASSLGRLTGREAYEQY
>TRBV19|TRBJ2-3
ASSLYTASTDTQY
>TRBV9|TRBJ1-2
ASSVDPQGVGGYT
>TRBV5-1|TRBJ1-4
ASSWGDRTTNEKLF
>TRBV19|TRBJ2-1
ASSMRDMYNEQF
>TRBV2|TRBJ1-1
ASSTHMNTEAF
>TRBV27|TRBJ1-5
ASRRRGADSNQPQH
>TRBV2|TRBJ1-1
ASILNTEAF
>TRBV2|TRBJ1-3
ATSTGWGNTIY
>TRBV9|TRBJ2-1
ASSARLLRDEQF
>TRBV28|TRBJ2-1
ASSPAGPSYNEQF
>TRBV5-1|TRBJ2-3
ASSSGRGDTQY
>TRBV2|TRBJ2-5
ASRLELTQY
>TRBV5-1|TRBJ1-3
ASSSNGNTIY
>TRBV2|TRBJ1-4
ASSVRGSTNEKLF
>TRBV5-1|TRBJ2-5
ASSPGTGRRETQY
>TRBV7-3|TRBJ2-3
ASSEGLAGTDTQY
>TRBV5-4|TRBJ2-5
ASSTRQVYQETQY
>TRBV6-5|TRBJ1-5
ASSSHGNQPQH
>TRBV6-1|TRBJ1-5
ASSENSRRNQPQH
>TRBV15|TRBJ2-1
ATSRSVTSGSTEQF
>TRBV2|TRBJ2-3
ASSVRRPSADTQY
>TRBV4-3|TRBJ1-1
ASSQEVAVEAF
>TRBV4-1|TRBJ1-5
ASSQEGAAHNQPQH
>TRBV19|TRBJ2-3
ASRTSDRTDTQY
>TRBV9|TRBJ2-2
ASSVGTVGELF
>TRBV10-1|TRBJ2-1
ASSKDSLNEQF